This T cell receptor (beta chain) was obtained from a study of blood T cell repertoires in COVID-19. Germline lookup yields CDR1 ENHRY and CDR2 SYGVKD. With V trimmed by 8 bases and J by 0 bases, 3 bases remained unmatched. This CDR3 contains 13 residues. This clone has just a few counts. Sequencing used immunoSEQ multiplex PCR; TCRdb keeps in-frame clones, though not all of them. The table shows 150,000 or so clones, with about 90% occurring only once. The source of this sequence is a man aged 45 to 65 with acute or convalescent COVID-19. J is TRBJ1-1 and V is TRBV10-3; 7 bases align to TRBD1. Material for sequencing was peripheral blood. CDR3 in DNA: TGTGCCATCGGGGACAGTTTGAACACTGAAGCTTTCTTT. Its protein product is CAIGDSLNTEAFF.